This T cell receptor (beta chain) stems from a study of cytomegalovirus exposure and HLA in healthy donors. PCR used 60 Vbeta primers and 13 Jbeta primers. TCRdb's copy holds only in-frame clones and misses some; the assay was immunoSEQ multiplex PCR. This table holds about 170,000 clones, 70% to 90% found once. This CDR3 is built from 16 residues. Trimming stripped 0 bases from V and 10 bases from J, with 22 bases between. Germline CDR1 SGHNT, CDR2 YYREEE (reference sequence). The sequence came from a young man in good health and CMV-seropositive. Sequenced: PBMCs. J is TRBJ1-1 and V is TRBV5-4, with D possibly being TRBD1 (5 bases). For the CDR3, the DNA is TGTGCCAGCAGCTTGGCCCTTGGCCCCATACGGGGGGGAGCTTTCTTT. It is translated as CASSLALGPIRGGAFF.